The 24 T cell receptor beta chains below come from one sample, sequenced in a study of molecular identifiers for immune sequencing clone quantification. TCRdb analysed the PCR reads with MiXCR anew, one entry per CDR3 protein. This table holds approximately 550,000 distinct CDR3 sequences, around 23% found once. Source material: naive CD8+ T cells from blood, with Jurkat cell RNA spiked in. Subset indicated: FACS-sorted CD8+CD4-CCR7+CD45RA+ naive T cells. Source of these receptors: a human donor in good health. Some libraries in this study had Jurkat cell RNA spiked in.

As concerns this clonotype: A junction end diverges from the germline sequence, so it may reflect a read error. The chain links TRBV29-1 to TRBJ2-2; 13 nucleotides line up with TRBD2. Germline assignment: CDR1 SQVTM and CDR2 ANQGSEA. This CDR3 comprises 16 residues. CDR3 loop: CSALSWTSGSAGVLFF. As DNA, the CDR3 is TGCAGCGCCCTCTCATGGACTAGCGGGAGTGCCGGGGTGCTGTTTTTT.

In this sample, this clonotype turned up many times. The junction shows a germline mismatch at one end, possibly a read error. The V call is TRBV27, the J call TRBJ1-5; no reliable D call. This CDR3 contains 13 residues. The germline gives CDR1 MNHEY, CDR2 SMNVEV (reference sequence). The CDR3 coding sequence is TGCGCCAGCAGCTTGGTAGGGAATCAGCCCCAGCATTTT. Amino acids: CASSLVGNQPQHF.

As regards this clonotype: A much larger clone differs from this one at a single base, so this may be a read error. The rearrangement uses TRBV4-2 and TRBJ2-3; D unresolved. Germline V gene sequence: CDR1 LGHNA, CDR2 YNFKEQ. CDR3 length equals 16 residues. The CDR3 protein is CANSQDRGLGTDTQYF. CDR3 nucleotide sequence: TGCGCCAACAGCCAAGATCGTGGGCTCGGCACAGATACGCAGTATTTT.

CDR3 nucleotides: TGTGCCAGTAGTATAGAGCCACAGGGGGATACGCAGTATTTT. Protein sequence: CASSIEPQGDTQYF. The chain is built from TRBV19 and TRBJ2-3, with 7 bases matching TRBD1. The germline gives CDR1 LNHDA, CDR2 SQIVND (reference sequence). The CDR3 has 14 residues. J gave up 6 bases and V 0 bases, and 3 bases lay outside the gene matches.

CDR3 in amino acids: CSASTRLASEQFF. CDR3 nucleotide sequence: TGCAGTGCTAGTACTCGACTAGCATCTGAGCAGTTCTTC. The rearrangement uses TRBV20-1 and TRBJ2-1; TRBD2 aligns across 7 bases. Germline CDR1 is DFQATT and CDR2 is SNEGSKA (reference sequence). Germline trimming cut 3 bases from V and 9 bases from J; bases unmatched to any gene: 8. The CDR3 spans 13 residues.

The V call is TRBV28, the J call TRBJ2-7; the D call may be TRBD1 or TRBD2 (5 bases each). The CDR3 covers 15 residues. Trimming pared 3 bases from V and 0 bases from J, leaving 12 bases between. The V gene's germline CDR1 is MDHEN and CDR2 SYDVKM. The DNA for the CDR3 is TGTGCCAGCAGTTTTAGGGGACGGCTCTCCTACGAGCAGTACTTC. Its protein product is CASSFRGRLSYEQYF.

This clonotype has at least ten counts. The chain recombines TRBV10-3 with TRBJ1-1; D unresolved. Trimming pared 3 bases from V and 6 bases from J, leaving 14 bases between. The germline gives CDR1 ENHRY, CDR2 SYGVKD. The CDR3 has 14 amino acids. CDR3 nucleotide sequence: TGTGCCATCAGTGACAGACAAGCGTCTCCTGAAGCTTTCTTT. Translated, it gives CAISDRQASPEAFF.

Many counts were recorded for this clonotype. The chain has TRBV7-9 and TRBJ1-1; D might be TRBD1 (6 bases). The CDR3 spans 17 residues. From germline, CDR1 is SEHNR and CDR2 FQNEAQ (reference sequence). Trimming cost V 5 bases and J 2 bases, with 21 bases left between them. CDR3 in DNA: TGTGCCAGCAGCGCCCGCGTAGAAGACAGGATCAACACTGAAGCTTTCTTT. Amino acid sequence: CASSARVEDRINTEAFF.

With respect to this clonotype: Given a much more abundant clone one base away, this may be a read error. The chain has TRBV4-1 and TRBJ2-3; TRBD1 is a possible D gene (6 bases). The CDR3 sequence is 15 residues long. CDR1 and CDR2 (germline): MGHRA, YSYEKL. V lost 3 bases and J lost 0, with 10 bases in between. The CDR3 sequence is CASSQWTESTDTQYF. The DNA for the CDR3 is TGCGCCAGCAGCCAGTGGACAGAGAGCACAGATACGCAGTATTTT.

This clonotype was seen a single time. J is TRBJ2-7 and V is TRBV20-1, with TRBD1 matching over 7 bases. The trim removed 0 bases at V and 6 bases at J, leaving 20 bases unmatched. In germline, CDR1 is DFQATT, CDR2 SNEGSKA (reference sequence). CDR3 length equals 18 residues. The CDR3 DNA reads TGCAGTGCTAGAGACGACAGGGTTGTCGTGTATCCTACAGTCGAGCAGTACTTC. Protein: CSARDDRVVVYPTVEQYF.

This clonotype occurred many times. This chain connects TRBV7-9 to TRBJ2-4; D is unresolved. CDR1 SEHNR and CDR2 FQNEAQ come from the germline V gene (reference sequence). V shed 4 bases and J shed 6 bases, with 19 bases lying between them. The CDR3 has 16 residues. For the CDR3, the DNA is TGTGCCAGCAGCTATACTATCAACCAGCCGCCAAACATTCAGTACTTC. It is translated as CASSYTINQPPNIQYF.

Notes on this clonotype: This may arise from a read error, as a much more abundant clone is one base away. The chain recombines TRBV4-2 with TRBJ1-2; D not resolved. CDR1 is LGHNA, CDR2 YNFKEQ, per germline. The length of the CDR3 is 12 residues. The CDR3 sequence is CASSSNNYGHTF. The CDR3 DNA sequence: TGTGCCAGCAGCTCCAATAACTATGGCCACACCTTC.

The chain combines TRBV20-1 with TRBJ2-3; D remains ambiguous. This CDR3 has 11 residues. V was pared by 7 bases and J by 7 bases, with 12 bases between. Germline CDR1 DFQATT, CDR2 SNEGSKA (reference sequence). Here the CDR3 reads CSGITTNTQYF. CDR3 bases: TGCAGTGGTATCACAACAAATACGCAGTATTTT.

A note on this clonotype: Being one base from a much bigger clone, this may be a read error. V and J are TRBV30 and TRBJ1-1; tentatively, D is TRBD1 (5 bases). The CDR3 runs 13 residues. Germline V gives CDR1 GTSNPN, CDR2 SVGIG (reference sequence). Written as DNA, the CDR3 is TGTGCCTGGAGTGGACAGATTCACACTGAAGCTTACTTT. As protein: CAWSGQIHTEAYF.

This clonotype was counted at least ten times. The V call is TRBV7-2, the J call TRBJ1-3; TRBD1 agrees at 7 bases. In germline, CDR1 is SGHTA, CDR2 FQGNSA. V shed 5 bases, J shed 0 bases, and the junction held 7 bases outside the gene matches. The CDR3 has 16 residues. CDR3 coding DNA: TGTGCCAGCAGCGAAAGACAGGGATACTCTGGAAACACCATATATTTT. Translation: CASSERQGYSGNTIYF.

V gene TRBV4-3 combines with J gene TRBJ1-2, with a weak D call TRBD1 (6 bases). The CDR3 runs to 16 residues. The germline gives CDR1 LGHNA, CDR2 YSLEER. Trimming cost V 0 bases and J 2 bases, with 13 bases left between them. The CDR3 nucleotides read TGCGCCAGCAGCCAAGATAGCGGACAGTCGAACTATGGCTACACCTTC. As protein: CASSQDSGQSNYGYTF.

A word on this clonotype: A much larger clone lies one base from this, so it may be a read error. The CDR3 does not close with the conserved phenylalanine or tryptophan, likely indicating a read error. The chain joins TRBV29-1 to TRBJ1-1; the match to TRBD1 covers 7 bases. The CDR3 contains 15 residues. Germline V gene lookup returns CDR1 SQVTM and CDR2 ANQGSEA. V lost 4 bases, J lost 5 bases, and 13 bases stayed unmatched. This CDR3 is CSVAEGAGDGTEAFI. The CDR3 bases are TGCAGCGTTGCGGAGGGGGCCGGGGATGGGACTGAAGCTTTCATT.

Many counts were recorded for this clonotype. V gene TRBV7-2 combines with J gene TRBJ2-3; TRBD2 matches 11 bases. The trim removed 5 bases at V and 4 bases at J, leaving 8 bases unmatched. The CDR3 length is 16 residues. Germline-derived CDR1 and CDR2 are SGHTA and FQGNSA. CDR3 nucleotides: TGTGCCAGCAGCCCCTTAGCGGGAGGGCTATCAGATACGCAGTATTTT. It is translated as CASSPLAGGLSDTQYF.

This clonotype was seen at least ten times. This chain connects TRBV12-3 or TRBV12-4 to TRBJ2-5; no reliable D call. This CDR3 comprises 13 residues. Trimming shortened V by 3 bases and J by 0 bases, and 5 bases separated the two germline ends. This CDR3 is CASSFRYQETQYF. CDR3 sequence (DNA): TGTGCCAGCAGTTTCAGGTACCAAGAGACCCAGTACTTC.

The J gene is TRBJ1-2, the V gene TRBV19; D uncertain. Germline V gives CDR1 LNHDA, CDR2 SQIVND (reference sequence). The CDR3 spans 13 residues. V was clipped by 0 bases and J by 0 bases, with 2 bases between them. The CDR3 DNA reads TGTGCCAGTAGTATAGAGTCTAACTATGGCTACACCTTC. It is translated as CASSIESNYGYTF.

As regards this clonotype: One end of the junction fails to match germline, which may point to a read error. The chain uses TRBV4-1 and TRBJ2-2, with D possibly being TRBD2 (6 bases). This CDR3 region has 16 residues. The germline V gene encodes CDR1 MGHRA and CDR2 YSYEKL. The CDR3 reads CASSQDGGGVTGGLFF. The CDR3 DNA follows: TGCGCCAGCAGCCAAGATGGAGGAGGTGTCACCGGGGGGCTGTTTTTT.

This clonotype was recorded a few times. This rearrangement joins TRBV20-1 to TRBJ2-2, with D perhaps TRBD2 (5 bases). Trimming stripped 6 bases from V and 7 bases from J, with 21 bases between. Germline-derived CDR1 and CDR2 are DFQATT and SNEGSKA (reference sequence). This CDR3 is built from 15 residues. The CDR3 nucleotides read TGCAGTGCAAACGAGGTGGGCGGGCGTGGCGGGGAGCTGTTTTTT. Translating it yields CSANEVGGRGGELFF.

As regards this clonotype: An end of the junction does not agree with germline; a read error may underlie this. V and J are TRBV2 and TRBJ2-5; 9 nucleotides line up with TRBD1. This CDR3 has 14 amino acids. Germline values: CDR1 SNHLY, CDR2 FYNNEI. This chain's CDR3 is CASSSGQGQETRYF. The CDR3 DNA reads as TGTGCCAGCAGTTCCGGACAGGGGCAAGAGACCCGGTACTTC. The whole variable domain, remainder taken from reference TRBV2 and TRBJ2-5, is EPEVTQTPSHQVTQMGQEVILRCVPISNHLYFYWYRQILGQKVEFLVSFYNNEISEKSEIFDDQFSVERPDGSNFTLKIRSTKLEDSAMYFCASSSGQGQETRYFGPGTRLLVL.

Note on this clonotype: A junction boundary mismatches the germline segment, possibly from a read error. The CDR3 sequence: CASRATGMGTQYF. The CDR3 DNA sequence: TGTGCTAGCAGGGCGACAGGGATGGGCACCCAGTACTTT. J is TRBJ2-5 and V is TRBV28; 7 bases fit TRBD1. The CDR3 length is 13 residues. The germline V gene encodes CDR1 MDHEN and CDR2 SYDVKM.